A single sample is the source of the 4 T cell receptor beta chains below, sequenced in a study of CD8+CD57+ T cells in acquired aplastic anemia. Genomic DNA served as template for TCR beta VDJ and CDR3 profiling. TCRdb itself ran the reads through MiXCR, one entry per CDR3 protein. The repertoire holds 300,000 or so distinct CDR3 sequences, around three fifths seen once, with 8% in the top ten. The specimen was sorted CD4+, CD8+, or CD8+CD57+ T cells (not recorded which) from PBMCs. The receptors come from a human donor with severe aplastic anemia or a healthy control (not recorded which).

Turning to this clonotype: The final CDR3 position lacks the conserved phenylalanine or tryptophan, pointing to a likely read error. No DNA is shown, since the ends of the CDR3 on it are uncertain; the CDR3 is the one TCRdb lists. The J gene is TRBJ2-1, the V gene TRBV4-2; the table assigns TRBD2, which was not confirmed against the DNA. CDR1 is LGHNA and CDR2 is YNFKEQ in the germline V gene. The CDR3 is made up of 15 amino acids, end residues included. This CDR3 is CASSQVASESGVRFS.

In regard to this clonotype: This likely comes from a read error, as the CDR3 has no conserved phenylalanine or tryptophan at its end. No DNA is shown, since the ends of the CDR3 on it are uncertain; the CDR3 is the one TCRdb lists. The V call is TRBV12-5, the J call TRBJ2-7. Germline loops: CDR1 LGHNT, CDR2 FRNRAP. Inclusive of both ends, the CDR3 amounts to 12 amino acids. The CDR3 sequence: CASGLSFGEQHS.

The genes are TRBV20-1 and TRBJ2-1; 12 nucleotides match TRBD2. Unmatched junction bases numbered 17, after V lost 6 bases and J lost 8 bases. This CDR3 is 17 amino acids long. The germline gives CDR1 DFQATT, CDR2 SNEGSKA (reference sequence). The CDR3 bases are TGCAGTGCGATCCCCCTAGCGGGGGGGAAACGGCGTGATGAGCAGTTCTTC. This translates into CSAIPLAGGKRRDEQFF.

This clonotype was counted between two and nine times. This chain joins TRBV20-1 and TRBJ2-2, with D uncertain. The CDR3 totals 10 residues. Looked up from germline, CDR1 is DFQATT and CDR2 is SNEGSKA (reference sequence). V was trimmed by 2 bases and J by 11 bases, leaving 6 bases between them. The chain's CDR3 is CSARRAELFF. CDR3 nucleotide sequence: TGCAGTGCTAGAAGGGCAGAGCTGTTTTTT.